Listed below are T cell receptor beta chains from one sample, sequenced in a study of blood T cell repertoires in COVID-19. TCRdb keeps only in-frame clones here, not all; method: immunoSEQ multiplex PCR. The sample lists around 270,000 clones, 80% to 90% occurring once. Sample: peripheral blood. The receptors shown here come from a man aged 55 to 69 with acute or convalescent COVID-19. Each CDR3 is given with its conserved first and last residue. The D gene is left open where the match is weak. A row's size may be missing; if present it is once, few, many or a size class.

J gene	V gene	D gene	clone size	CDR3 length	CDR3 DNA	CDR3 protein
TRBJ2-2	TRBV6-5	TRBD1	.	13	TGTGCCAGCAGGACAGGGGGCTACGGGGAGCTGTTTTTT	CASRTGGYGELFF
TRBJ1-1	TRBV6-5	TRBD1	.	15	TGTGCCAGCAGCATTACAGGGGTTGAAGGCACTGAAGCTTTCTTT	CASSITGVEGTEAFF
TRBJ1-2	TRBV13	TRBD1	.	15	TGTGCCAGCAGCTTACTCCGGACAGGGGACTATGGCTACACCTTC	CASSLLRTGDYGYTF
TRBJ2-1	TRBV15	TRBD2	.	17	TGTGCCACCAGCAGAGATGTGACTAGCGGGGGGGCAAAAGAGCAGTTCTTC	CATSRDVTSGGAKEQFF
TRBJ1-5	TRBV25-1	.	.	14	TGTGCCAGCAGTGAAGTGTATAGCAATCAGCCCCAGCATTTT	CASSEVYSNQPQHF
TRBJ1-1	TRBV6-5	.	.	14	TGTGCCAGCAGTTACGGTGGGGGGGCTATGACAGCTTTCTTT	CASSYGGGAMTAFF
TRBJ2-7	TRBV7-9	.	few	13	TGTGCCAGCAGCCCACTAAGGGAGGAACCGCAGTACTTC	CASSPLREEPQYF
TRBJ2-2	TRBV7-2	TRBD2	.	15	TGTGCCAGCAGACCGGGACTAGCGTCGACCGGGGAGCTGTTTTTT	CASRPGLASTGELFF
TRBJ2-3	TRBV15	TRBD2	few	15	TGTGCCACCAGCAGAGAGCGGGGGGGCACAGATACGCAGTATTTT	CATSRERGGTDTQYF
TRBJ2-3	TRBV4-3	.	.	16	TGCGCCAGCAGTCGTAACGGGGGAGTGGGCACAGATACGCAGTATTTT	CASSRNGGVGTDTQYF
TRBJ2-7	TRBV27	TRBD1	.	13	TGTGCCAGCAGGCAAGGACAGGGGGGCGAGCAGTACTTC	CASRQGQGGEQYF
TRBJ1-2	TRBV7-9	TRBD1	.	18	TGTGCCAGCAGCTTAGCAGGGGGATCTGGACAGGGAGAATATGGCTACACCTTC	CASSLAGGSGQGEYGYTF
TRBJ1-5	TRBV28	.	.	15	TGTGCCAGCGGCCCTGGCGCTAGGAGCAATCAGCCCCAGCATTTT	CASGPGARSNQPQHF
TRBJ1-5	TRBV30	.	.	13	TGTGCCTGGAGTGTACAGAGCAATCAGCCCCAGCATTTT	CAWSVQSNQPQHF
TRBJ1-1	TRBV2	.	.	14	TGTGCCAGCAGGCGGGACGGCTTGAACACTGAAGCTTTCTTT	CASRRDGLNTEAFF
TRBJ2-7	TRBV7-2	TRBD1	.	16	TGTGCCAGCAGCGACCACCGGGACAGGGACAACTACGAGCAGTACTTC	CASSDHRDRDNYEQYF
TRBJ2-2	TRBV4-3	.	.	16	TGCGCCAGCAGCCAGATAATGGACAGAAACACCGGGGAGCTGTTTTTT	CASSQIMDRNTGELFF
TRBJ2-3	TRBV10-1	.	.	16	TGCGCCAGCAGCTACTCCTCGGGATTTCGAACAGATACGCAGTATTTT	CASSYSSGFRTDTQYF
TRBJ1-2	TRBV5-1	TRBD1	.	13	TGCGCCAGCAGCCCCCGACAGGGTGTTGGCTACACCTTC	CASSPRQGVGYTF
TRBJ2-1	TRBV5-4	.	.	14	TGTGCCAGCAGCCCGAGGACTGGAGGCGATGAGCAGTTCTTC	CASSPRTGGDEQFF
TRBJ2-7	TRBV14	.	.	11	TGTGCCAGCAGCCAAGGGGCCGAGCAGTACTTC	CASSQGAEQYF
TRBJ2-3	TRBV5-1	TRBD2	once	16	TGCGCCAGCAGCTTGGGACTAGCGGGGAGGACAGATACGCAGTATTTT	CASSLGLAGRTDTQYF
TRBJ1-1	TRBV3-1/TRBV3-2	TRBD1	.	18	TGTGCCAGCAGCCCAACGAGGACAGGGGGTGGATTTCGGACTGAAGCTTTCTTT	CASSPTRTGGGFRTEAFF
TRBJ2-7	TRBV5-1	TRBD2	once	16	TGCGCCAGCAGCCCGAGGGGCGGGAGTCCCTCCTACGAGCAGTACTTC	CASSPRGGSPSYEQYF
TRBJ2-7	TRBV4-2	.	.	12	TGTGCCAGCAGCCAAGACGTCGGGGAGCAGTACTTC	CASSQDVGEQYF
TRBJ2-2	TRBV12-3/TRBV12-4	.	.	12	TGTGCCAGCAGCAAAAACACCGGGGAGCTGTTTTTT	CASSKNTGELFF
TRBJ2-5	TRBV25-1	.	.	12	TGTGCCAGCAGTGACGGGGAGGAGACCCAGTACTTC	CASSDGEETQYF
TRBJ2-5	TRBV9	.	.	16	TGTGCCAGCAGCGTAGGTTCTCGGGACTGGAAAGAGACCCAGTACTTC	CASSVGSRDWKETQYF
TRBJ2-7	TRBV7-9	TRBD2	.	14	TGTGCCAGCAGCGCCTCTAGCGGGAGCTACGAGCAGTACTTC	CASSASSGSYEQYF
TRBJ2-1	TRBV6-5	TRBD2	.	15	TGTGCCAGCAGCCGCGGCGGGAGTCAGAACAATGAGCAGTTCTTC	CASSRGGSQNNEQFF
TRBJ2-6	TRBV13	.	.	15	TGTGCCAGCAGCCGGGTGCTTGCCGGGGCCAACGTCCTGACTTTC	CASSRVLAGANVLTF
TRBJ1-6	TRBV9	.	.	15	TGTGCCAGCAGCGCCATCCGGGAGCCCGGTTCACCCCTCCACTTT	CASSAIREPGSPLHF
TRBJ2-2	TRBV3-1/TRBV3-2	.	.	13	TGTGCCAGCAGCCAAATCACGGCCGGGGAGCTGTTTTTT	CASSQITAGELFF
TRBJ1-6	TRBV29-1	.	.	13	TGCAGCGTTCAGCAGGGCGTCAATTCACCCCTCCACTTT	CSVQQGVNSPLHF
TRBJ1-2	TRBV12-3/TRBV12-4	.	once	13	TGTGCCAGCAGTTTGAGTTTGGCAGGGAGCGGGAATTTC	CASSLSLAGSGNF
TRBJ2-2	TRBV5-1	.	.	13	TGCGCCAGCAGCCACGGACAAACCGGGGAGCTGTTTTTT	CASSHGQTGELFF
TRBJ2-2	TRBV19	.	.	15	TGTGCCAGTAGTATGTGGGGCGGAAACACCGGGGAGCTGTTTTTT	CASSMWGGNTGELFF